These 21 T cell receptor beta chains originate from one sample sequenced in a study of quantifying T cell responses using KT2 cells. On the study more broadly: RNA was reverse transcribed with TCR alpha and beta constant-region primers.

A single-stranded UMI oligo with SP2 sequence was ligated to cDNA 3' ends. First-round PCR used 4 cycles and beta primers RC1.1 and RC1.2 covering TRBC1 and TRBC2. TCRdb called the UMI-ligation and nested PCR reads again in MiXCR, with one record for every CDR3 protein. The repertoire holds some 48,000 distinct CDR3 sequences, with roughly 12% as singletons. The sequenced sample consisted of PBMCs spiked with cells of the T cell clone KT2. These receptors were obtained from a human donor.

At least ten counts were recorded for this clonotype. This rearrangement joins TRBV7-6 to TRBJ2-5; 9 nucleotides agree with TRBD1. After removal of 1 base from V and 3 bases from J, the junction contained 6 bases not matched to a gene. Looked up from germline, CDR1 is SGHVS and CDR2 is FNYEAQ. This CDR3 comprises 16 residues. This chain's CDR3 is CASSLVIGTGKETQYF. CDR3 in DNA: TGTGCCAGCAGCTTAGTAATCGGGACAGGGAAAGAGACCCAGTACTTC.

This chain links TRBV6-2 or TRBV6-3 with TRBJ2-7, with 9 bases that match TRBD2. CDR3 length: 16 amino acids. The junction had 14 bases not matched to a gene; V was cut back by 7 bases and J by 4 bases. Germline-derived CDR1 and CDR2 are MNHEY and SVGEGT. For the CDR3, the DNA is TGTGCCAGCAATCACCCCGGGACTAGCTTTCCGTACGAGCAGTACTTC. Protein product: CASNHPGTSFPYEQYF.

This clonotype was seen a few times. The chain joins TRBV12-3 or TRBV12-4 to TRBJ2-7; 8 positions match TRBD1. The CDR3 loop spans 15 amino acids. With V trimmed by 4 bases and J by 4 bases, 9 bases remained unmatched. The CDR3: CASSSIQGARYEQYF. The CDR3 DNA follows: TGTGCCAGCAGTTCCATTCAGGGGGCGCGGTACGAGCAGTACTTC.

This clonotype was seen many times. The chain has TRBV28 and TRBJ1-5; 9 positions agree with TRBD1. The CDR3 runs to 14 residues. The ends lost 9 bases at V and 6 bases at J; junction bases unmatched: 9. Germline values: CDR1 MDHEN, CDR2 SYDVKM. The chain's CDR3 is CASTGTGRFQPQHF. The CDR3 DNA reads TGTGCCAGTACCGGGACAGGGAGGTTTCAGCCCCAGCATTTT.

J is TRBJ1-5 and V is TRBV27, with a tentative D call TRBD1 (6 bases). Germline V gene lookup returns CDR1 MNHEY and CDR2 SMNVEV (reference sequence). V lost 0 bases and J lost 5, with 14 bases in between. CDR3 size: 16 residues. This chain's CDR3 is CASSLSSGEFDQPQHF. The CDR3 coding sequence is TGTGCCAGCAGTTTATCGTCAGGGGAGTTTGATCAGCCCCAGCATTTT.

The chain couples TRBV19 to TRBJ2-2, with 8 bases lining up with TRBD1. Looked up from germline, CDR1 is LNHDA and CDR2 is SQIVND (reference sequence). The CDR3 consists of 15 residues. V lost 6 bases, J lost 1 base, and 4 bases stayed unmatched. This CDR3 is CASSTGTGNTGELFF. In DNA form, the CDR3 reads TGTGCCAGTAGCACCGGGACAGGGAACACCGGGGAGCTGTTTTTT. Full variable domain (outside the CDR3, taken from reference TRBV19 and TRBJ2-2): DGGITQSPKYLFRKEGQNVTLSCEQNLNHDAMYWYRQDPGQGLRLIYYSQIVNDFQKGDIAEGYSVSREKKESFPLTVTSAQKNPTAFYLCASSTGTGNTGELFFGEGSRLTVL.

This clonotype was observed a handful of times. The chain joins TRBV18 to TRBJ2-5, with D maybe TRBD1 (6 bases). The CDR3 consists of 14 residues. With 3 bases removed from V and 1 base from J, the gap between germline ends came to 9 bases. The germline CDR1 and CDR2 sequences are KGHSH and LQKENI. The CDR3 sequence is CASSPGTLQETQYF. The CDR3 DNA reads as TGTGCCAGCTCACCGGGGACACTCCAAGAGACCCAGTACTTC.

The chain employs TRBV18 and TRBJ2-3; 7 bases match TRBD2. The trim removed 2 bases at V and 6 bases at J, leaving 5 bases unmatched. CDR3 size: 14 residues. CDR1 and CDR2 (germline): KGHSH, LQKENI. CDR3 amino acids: CASSPKRGPDTQYF. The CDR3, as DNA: TGTGCCAGCTCACCAAAGCGGGGCCCCGATACGCAGTATTTT.

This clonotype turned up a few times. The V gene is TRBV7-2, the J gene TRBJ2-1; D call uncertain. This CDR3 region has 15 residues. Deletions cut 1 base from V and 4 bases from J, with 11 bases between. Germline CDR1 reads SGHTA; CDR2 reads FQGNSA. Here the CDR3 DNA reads TGTGCCAGCAGCTTAGAAGTCCTAGAGTACAATGAGCAGTTCTTC. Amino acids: CASSLEVLEYNEQFF.

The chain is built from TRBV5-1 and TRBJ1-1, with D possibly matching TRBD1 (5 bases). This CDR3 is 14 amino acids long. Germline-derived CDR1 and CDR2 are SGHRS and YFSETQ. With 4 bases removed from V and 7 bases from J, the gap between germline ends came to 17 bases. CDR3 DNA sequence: TGCGCCAGCAGCCATGGGGGAGCGGATGTTGAAGCTTTCTTT. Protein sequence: CASSHGGADVEAFF.

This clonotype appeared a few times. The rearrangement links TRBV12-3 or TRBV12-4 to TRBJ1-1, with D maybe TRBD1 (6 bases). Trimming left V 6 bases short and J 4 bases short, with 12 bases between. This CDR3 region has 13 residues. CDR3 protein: CASRPPGVTEAFF. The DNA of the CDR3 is TGTGCCAGCAGGCCCCCAGGGGTCACTGAAGCTTTCTTT.

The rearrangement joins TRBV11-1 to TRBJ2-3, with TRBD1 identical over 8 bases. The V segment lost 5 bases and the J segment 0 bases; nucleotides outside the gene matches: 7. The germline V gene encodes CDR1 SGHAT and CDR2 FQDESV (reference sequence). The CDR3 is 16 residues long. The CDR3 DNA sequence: TGTGCCAGCAGCCCCCGACAGGGGCGAAGCACAGATACGCAGTATTTT. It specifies CASSPRQGRSTDTQYF. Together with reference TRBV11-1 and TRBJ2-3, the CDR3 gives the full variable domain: EAEVAQSPRYKITEKSQAVAFWCDPISGHATLYWYRQILGQGPELLVQFQDESVVDDSQLPKDRFSAERLKGVDSTLKIQPAELGDSAMYLCASSPRQGRSTDTQYFGPGTRLTVL.

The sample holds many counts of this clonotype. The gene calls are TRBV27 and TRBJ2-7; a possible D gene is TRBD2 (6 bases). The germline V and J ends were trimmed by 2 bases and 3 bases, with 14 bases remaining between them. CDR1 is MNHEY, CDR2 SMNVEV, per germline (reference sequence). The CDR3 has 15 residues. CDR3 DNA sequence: TGTGCCAGCAGTTTAAGCGGGCCCAACGTCTACGAGCAGTACTTC. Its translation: CASSLSGPNVYEQYF.

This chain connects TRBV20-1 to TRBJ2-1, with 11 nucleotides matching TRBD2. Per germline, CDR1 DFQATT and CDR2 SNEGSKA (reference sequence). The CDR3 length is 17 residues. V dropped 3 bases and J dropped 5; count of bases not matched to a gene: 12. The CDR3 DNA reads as TGCAGTGCTAGTCTTTTTTTTGCTAGCGGGAGGAACAATGAGCAGTTCTTC. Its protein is CSASLFFASGRNNEQFF.

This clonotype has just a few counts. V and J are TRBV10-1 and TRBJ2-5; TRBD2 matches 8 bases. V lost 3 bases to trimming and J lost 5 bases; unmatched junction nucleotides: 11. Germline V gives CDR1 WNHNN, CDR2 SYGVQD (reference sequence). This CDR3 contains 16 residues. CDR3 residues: CASSEIGSGGRETQYF. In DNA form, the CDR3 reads TGCGCCAGCAGTGAAATCGGGAGCGGGGGCCGGGAGACCCAGTACTTC.

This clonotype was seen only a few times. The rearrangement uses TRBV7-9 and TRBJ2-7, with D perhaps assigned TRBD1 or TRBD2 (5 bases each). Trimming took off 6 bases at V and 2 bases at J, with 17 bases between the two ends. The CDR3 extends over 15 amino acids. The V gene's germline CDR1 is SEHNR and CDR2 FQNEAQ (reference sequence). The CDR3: CASSFGGAAPYEQYF. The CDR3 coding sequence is TGTGCCAGCAGTTTTGGGGGAGCGGCTCCCTACGAGCAGTACTTC.

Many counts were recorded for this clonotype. CDR3 amino acids: CASSFGGNQPQHF. The CDR3 bases are TGTGCCAGCAGCTTCGGGGGAAATCAGCCCCAGCATTTT. The chain combines TRBV11-2 with TRBJ1-5; D might be TRBD1 (5 bases). CDR3 length: 13 amino acids. Trimming removed 3 bases from V and 4 bases from J, with 7 bases in between. CDR1 and CDR2 from the germline V gene are SGHAT and FQNNGV.

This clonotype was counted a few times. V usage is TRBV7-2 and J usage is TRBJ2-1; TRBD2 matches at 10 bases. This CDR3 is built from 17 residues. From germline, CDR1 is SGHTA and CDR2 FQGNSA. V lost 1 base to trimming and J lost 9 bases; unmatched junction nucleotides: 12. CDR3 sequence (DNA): TGTGCCAGCAGCTTAGGACCCCCAACTAGCGGGAAGGTTGAGCAGTTCTTC. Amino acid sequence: CASSLGPPTSGKVEQFF. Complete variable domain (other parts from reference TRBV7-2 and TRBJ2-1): GAGVSQSPSNKVTEKGKDVELRCDPISGHTALYWYRQSLGQGLEFLIYFQGNSAPDKSGLPSDRFSAERTGGSVSTLTIQRTQQEDSAVYLCASSLGPPTSGKVEQFFGPGTRLTVL.

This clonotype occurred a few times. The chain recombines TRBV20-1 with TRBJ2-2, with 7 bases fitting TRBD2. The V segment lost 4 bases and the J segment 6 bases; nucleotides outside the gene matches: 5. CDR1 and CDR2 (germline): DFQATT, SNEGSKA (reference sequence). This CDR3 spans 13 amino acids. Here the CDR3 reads CSATSAGAGELFF. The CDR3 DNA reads TGCAGTGCTACCTCCGCGGGAGCCGGGGAGCTGTTTTTT.

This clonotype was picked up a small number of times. The CDR3 sequence: CASSLRAAWRSPLHF. CDR3 coding DNA: TGTGCCAGCAGTTTACGGGCTGCTTGGAGGTCACCCCTCCACTTT. This sequence joins TRBV12-3 or TRBV12-4 and TRBJ1-6, with no clear D. The CDR3 extends over 15 amino acids. Trimming removed 2 bases from V and 10 bases from J, with 15 bases in between.

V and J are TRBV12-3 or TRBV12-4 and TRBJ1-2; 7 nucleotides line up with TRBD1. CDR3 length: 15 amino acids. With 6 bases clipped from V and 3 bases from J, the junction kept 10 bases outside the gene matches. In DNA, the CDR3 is TGTGCCAGCAGCAGGACTCGACAGGGCCACTATGGCTACACCTTC. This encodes CASSRTRQGHYGYTF.